The rows below give T cell receptor beta chains drawn from one sample of a study of blood T cell repertoires in COVID-19. TCRdb's copy holds only in-frame clones and misses some; the assay was immunoSEQ multiplex PCR. The sample comprises about half a million clones, 85% to 90% of which are singletons, and about 1% rests with the top ten. The sequencing sample was made of peripheral blood. The origin of the receptors is a man aged 18-30 years with COVID-19, enrolled during active disease. The CDR3 runs from the conserved cysteine through the conserved F or W. D genes are given only for firm matches. Expanded clones are given a class, and other clones once, few, many or no size at all.

d_call: TRBD1
j_call: TRBJ1-2
clone_size: NA
v_call: TRBV6-5
cdr3_nt: TGTGCCAGCAGAAACGACAGGGATGGCTACACCTTC
cdr3_aa: CASRNDRDGYTF

d_call: NA
j_call: TRBJ1-1
clone_size: NA
v_call: TRBV27
cdr3_nt: TGTGCCAGCAGTTTAGTGGGGAGCGAAGCTTTCTTT
cdr3_aa: CASSLVGSEAFF

d_call: TRBD2
j_call: TRBJ2-1
clone_size: NA
v_call: TRBV7-9
cdr3_nt: TGTGCCAGCGGGGCTAGCGGCTACAATGAGCAGTTCTTC
cdr3_aa: CASGASGYNEQFF

d_call: NA
j_call: TRBJ2-1
clone_size: NA
v_call: TRBV20-1
cdr3_nt: TGCAGTGCTAGTGGTAGGGGTATGAATGAGCAGTTCTTC
cdr3_aa: CSASGRGMNEQFF

d_call: NA
j_call: TRBJ1-1
clone_size: NA
v_call: TRBV6-5
cdr3_nt: TGTGCCTCCCGGGGGGGTCGGAACACTGAAGCTTTCTTT
cdr3_aa: CASRGGRNTEAFF

d_call: TRBD1
j_call: TRBJ2-1
clone_size: NA
v_call: TRBV7-2
cdr3_nt: TGTGCCAGCAGCTTCCAATCGGACAGGGGGCCCCTCTTC
cdr3_aa: CASSFQSDRGPLF

d_call: NA
j_call: TRBJ2-7
clone_size: few
v_call: TRBV15
cdr3_nt: TGTGCCACCAGCAGAGATTATCAGTTAGCCTCCTACGAGCAGTACTTC
cdr3_aa: CATSRDYQLASYEQYF

d_call: NA
j_call: TRBJ2-1
clone_size: once
v_call: TRBV30
cdr3_nt: TGTGCCTGGAGACCTAGCACCTACAATGAGCAGTTCTTC
cdr3_aa: CAWRPSTYNEQFF

d_call: NA
j_call: TRBJ1-2
clone_size: NA
v_call: TRBV3-1/TRBV3-2
cdr3_nt: TGTGCCAGCACCCAGCGAGGATCGCATGGCTACACCTTC
cdr3_aa: CASTQRGSHGYTF

d_call: TRBD2
j_call: TRBJ2-7
clone_size: NA
v_call: TRBV4-2
cdr3_nt: TGTGCCAGCAGCCACCTAGCGGGAGGGAAGTACGAGCAGTACTTC
cdr3_aa: CASSHLAGGKYEQYF

d_call: NA
j_call: TRBJ2-2
clone_size: NA
v_call: TRBV14
cdr3_nt: TGTGCCAGCAGCCTCGGACGGAGGATTAACACCGGGGAGCTGTTTTTT
cdr3_aa: CASSLGRRINTGELFF

d_call: NA
j_call: TRBJ2-5
clone_size: NA
v_call: TRBV30
cdr3_nt: TGTGCCTGGAGTCCGGGGGGCTCTCAGTACTTC
cdr3_aa: CAWSPGGSQYF

d_call: NA
j_call: TRBJ2-5
clone_size: NA
v_call: TRBV14
cdr3_nt: TGTGCCAGCAGCTATAGCGGAGCCAGGCACGAGACCCAGTACTTC
cdr3_aa: CASSYSGARHETQYF

d_call: NA
j_call: TRBJ1-1
clone_size: NA
v_call: TRBV4-1
cdr3_nt: TGCGCCAGCAGCCAAGACTTTTGGACAGTCATGAACACTGAAGCTTTCTTT
cdr3_aa: CASSQDFWTVMNTEAFF

d_call: NA
j_call: TRBJ2-1
clone_size: NA
v_call: TRBV7-9
cdr3_nt: TGTGCCAGCAGCTTCAGGGACAATGAGCAGTTCTTC
cdr3_aa: CASSFRDNEQFF

d_call: NA
j_call: TRBJ2-5
clone_size: NA
v_call: TRBV7-9
cdr3_nt: TGTGCCAGCAGCTTAGCGGGTAGCATGGAGACCCAGTACTTC
cdr3_aa: CASSLAGSMETQYF

d_call: TRBD1
j_call: TRBJ1-3
clone_size: once
v_call: TRBV15
cdr3_nt: TGTGCCACGAGGGACAGGGGTGGAAACACCATATATTTT
cdr3_aa: CATRDRGGNTIYF

d_call: NA
j_call: TRBJ2-5
clone_size: NA
v_call: TRBV5-4
cdr3_nt: TGTGCCAGCAGGGAACGGGGGACCCAGTACTTC
cdr3_aa: CASRERGTQYF

d_call: NA
j_call: TRBJ2-1
clone_size: NA
v_call: TRBV18
cdr3_nt: TGTGCCAGCTCACCGGAGCAGGGGGGCTACAATGAGCAGTTCTTC
cdr3_aa: CASSPEQGGYNEQFF

d_call: NA
j_call: TRBJ1-6
clone_size: NA
v_call: TRBV5-6
cdr3_nt: TGTGCCAGCAGCTTGGGTTCTATTTCGGGTAATTCACCCCTCCACTTT
cdr3_aa: CASSLGSISGNSPLHF

d_call: TRBD1
j_call: TRBJ1-4
clone_size: NA
v_call: TRBV27
cdr3_nt: TGTGCCAGCAGTTTATTGGGGACAGGGTCGAGTGAAAAACTGTTTTTT
cdr3_aa: CASSLLGTGSSEKLFF

d_call: TRBD1
j_call: TRBJ1-2
clone_size: NA
v_call: TRBV5-8
cdr3_nt: TGTGCCAGCAGCTCCAGGACAGGGCTAATGGGCTACACCTTC
cdr3_aa: CASSSRTGLMGYTF

d_call: NA
j_call: TRBJ2-7
clone_size: once
v_call: TRBV4-2
cdr3_nt: TGTGCCAGCAGCCAAGATGTTGGCCTAGACTCCTACGAGCAGTACTTC
cdr3_aa: CASSQDVGLDSYEQYF

d_call: NA
j_call: TRBJ1-1
clone_size: NA
v_call: TRBV7-9
cdr3_nt: TGTGCCAGCAGCTCCCCTATCCTGAACACTGAAGCTTTCTTT
cdr3_aa: CASSSPILNTEAFF

d_call: TRBD2
j_call: TRBJ2-5
clone_size: NA
v_call: TRBV13
cdr3_nt: TGTGCCAGCAGCTTATTTGCTAGCGGGTACCTGGTTACCCAGTACTTC
cdr3_aa: CASSLFASGYLVTQYF

d_call: NA
j_call: TRBJ2-3
clone_size: once
v_call: TRBV11-2
cdr3_nt: TGTGCCAGCAGCCGGCTCAGCGGTAGCACAGATACGCAGTATTTT
cdr3_aa: CASSRLSGSTDTQYF

d_call: NA
j_call: TRBJ1-2
clone_size: NA
v_call: TRBV25-1
cdr3_nt: TGTGCCAGCAGTGATACAGGCGTCTATGGCTACACCTTC
cdr3_aa: CASSDTGVYGYTF

d_call: TRBD2
j_call: TRBJ2-3
clone_size: NA
v_call: TRBV19
cdr3_nt: TGTGCCAGTAGTAGGACTAGCGGGACCACAGATACGCAGTATTTT
cdr3_aa: CASSRTSGTTDTQYF